The rows below give T cell receptor beta chains drawn from one sample of a study of T cell responses to AZD1222 COVID-19 vaccine. TCRdb's copy holds only in-frame clones and misses some; the assay was immunoSEQ multiplex PCR. This sample has 250,000 to 300,000 clones, with approximately 94% found just once. The sequencing used peripheral blood, collected 28 days after the second AZD1222 dose. The receptors come from an adult who received the AZD1222 COVID-19 vaccine. The CDR3 runs from the conserved cysteine through the conserved F or W. The order of the fields is V gene, J gene, D gene, clone size, CDR3 DNA, CDR3 protein. A D gene is named only where the DNA matches it firmly. Some rows mark clone size as missing; the rest say once, few, many or name a class of expanded clone.

>TRBV4-2|TRBJ2-5|TRBD2|-
TGTGCCAGCAGCGCTAGCGGGAGGACGGAGACCCAGTACTTC
CASSASGRTETQYF
>TRBV6-2/TRBV6-3|TRBJ2-7|TRBD2|-
TGTGCCAGCAGTACTTGGACTAGCGGCCTCTACGAGCAGTACTTC
CASSTWTSGLYEQYF
>TRBV9|TRBJ2-1|TRBD2|-
TGTGCCAGCAGCGTCTTTAGCGGGGGGGCCAATGAGCAGTTCTTC
CASSVFSGGANEQFF
>TRBV3-1/TRBV3-2|TRBJ2-3|-|-
TGTGCCAGCAGCCAAGATCCCGATACGCAGTATTTT
CASSQDPDTQYF
>TRBV6-5|TRBJ2-3|-|-
TGTGCCAGCGGGACTGAGACAGATACGCAGTATTTT
CASGTETDTQYF
>TRBV19|TRBJ1-1|-|once
TGTGCCAGTAGTAAGGAAGGCACTGAAGCTTTCTTT
CASSKEGTEAFF
>TRBV6-5|TRBJ2-7|TRBD2|-
TGTGCCAGCACCGCGACTAGCGGAAAATACGAGCAGTACTTC
CASTATSGKYEQYF
>TRBV5-6|TRBJ2-1|-|-
TGTGCCAGCAGCTTGCTAAATGAGCAGTTCTTC
CASSLLNEQFF
>TRBV28|TRBJ1-2|TRBD1|-
TGTGCCAGCAGAAGACAGGGGACCGATGGCTACACCTTC
CASRRQGTDGYTF
>TRBV30|TRBJ2-3|-|-
TGTGCCTGGAGTGTAGGGCTGGGGAGCACAGATACGCAGTATTTT
CAWSVGLGSTDTQYF
>TRBV2|TRBJ2-1|TRBD1|-
TGTGCCAGCAGTATCCGGGACAGAGACTACAATGAGCAGTTCTTC
CASSIRDRDYNEQFF
>TRBV5-1|TRBJ2-1|-|-
TGCGCCAGCAGCGTCGACTTCGCCCCCTACAATGAGCAGTTCTTC
CASSVDFAPYNEQFF
>TRBV28|TRBJ2-7|-|-
TGTGCCAGCAGAGGGGGCGGGGGGCCCTCCTACGAGCAGTACTTC
CASRGGGGPSYEQYF
>TRBV10-1|TRBJ1-1|-|-
TGCGCCAGCTCAGAGGACCTGAACACTGAAGCTTTCTTT
CASSEDLNTEAFF
>TRBV30|TRBJ1-1|-|-
TGTGCCTGGACAGGGATGAACACTGAAGCTTTCTTT
CAWTGMNTEAFF
>TRBV5-1|TRBJ1-3|TRBD1|-
TGCGCCAGCACCCGACAGGGTGACTCTGGAAACACCATATATTTT
CASTRQGDSGNTIYF
>TRBV6-1|TRBJ1-1|-|-
TGTGCCAGCAGTGAACATCAAGGCAGATCTTTCATGAACACTGAAGCTTTCTTT
CASSEHQGRSFMNTEAFF
>TRBV10-3|TRBJ1-3|-|-
TGTGCCATCAGTTCAGGTGGACACTCCTCTGGAAACACCATATATTTT
CAISSGGHSSGNTIYF
>TRBV9|TRBJ1-5|-|-
TGTGCCAGCAGCGTAGGGATGGGCGACCAGCCCCAGCATTTT
CASSVGMGDQPQHF
>TRBV25-1|TRBJ1-2|-|-
TGTGCCAGCAGTGCGCCCGGGCGCTCTGGCTACACCTTC
CASSAPGRSGYTF
>TRBV10-3|TRBJ2-2|-|-
TGTGCCATCAGTTCCAGCGGAAACACCGGGGAGCTGTTTTTT
CAISSSGNTGELFF
>TRBV7-9|TRBJ1-1|TRBD1|-
TGTGCCAGCAGCCCACAGGGGGCGGCTTTCTTT
CASSPQGAAFF
>TRBV28|TRBJ2-2|-|-
TGTGCCAGCAGTTTAGGCGGGTTGACCGGGGAGCTGTTTTTT
CASSLGGLTGELFF
>TRBV27|TRBJ1-2|-|once
TGTGCCAGCAGTTTTGGAGGGTCAGAGTATGGCTACACCTTC
CASSFGGSEYGYTF
>TRBV5-4|TRBJ1-1|TRBD1|-
TGTGCCAGCAGCTTGGCTGGGGACAGGGTCGGGACTGAAGCTTTCTTT
CASSLAGDRVGTEAFF
>TRBV27|TRBJ1-4|-|-
TGTGCCAGCAGCCAACTGAATGAAAAACTGTTTTTT
CASSQLNEKLFF
>TRBV18|TRBJ2-5|-|-
TGTGCCAGCTCGCCCGACAGTAAAGAGACCCAGTACTTC
CASSPDSKETQYF
>TRBV29-1|TRBJ1-2|TRBD1|-
TGCAGCGTTGCGGAACAGGGGCGCTATGGCTACACCTTC
CSVAEQGRYGYTF
>TRBV7-2|TRBJ2-5|-|-
TGTGCCAGCAATATGCGGGAGACCCAGTACTTC
CASNMRETQYF
>TRBV28|TRBJ1-5|TRBD1|once
TGTGCCAGCAGTTCGACAGGGAACGGGGGCAATCAGCCCCAGCATTTT
CASSSTGNGGNQPQHF
>TRBV19|TRBJ2-2|-|-
TGTGCCAGTAGGGACATTGGACCCGGGGAGCTGTTTTTT
CASRDIGPGELFF
>TRBV5-5|TRBJ2-7|-|-
TGTGCCAGCACCCTCGGAGGGTCCAGGGTCTACGAGCAGTACTTC
CASTLGGSRVYEQYF
>TRBV2|TRBJ2-3|-|-
TGTGCCAGCAGCCCCCTGGGGGGATCGGTCGATACGCAGTATTTT
CASSPLGGSVDTQYF
>TRBV28|TRBJ1-5|TRBD1|few
TGTGCCAGCAGTTCACACAGGGGGGTTCAGCCCCAGCATTTT
CASSSHRGVQPQHF
>TRBV12-3/TRBV12-4|TRBJ1-2|-|few
TGTGCCAGCAGGCACCCATCATATGGCTACACCTTC
CASRHPSYGYTF
>TRBV28|TRBJ2-7|-|-
TGTGCCAGCAGTCTGGGTCAGAGGGGGAGTTTCCGGGACGAGCAGTACTTC
CASSLGQRGSFRDEQYF
>TRBV5-4|TRBJ1-2|-|-
TGTGCCAGCAGCCCCGGAGGGGGGGGCAGTGGCTACACCTTC
CASSPGGGGSGYTF
>TRBV2|TRBJ2-1|TRBD2|once
TGTGCCAGCAGTGGAGCGGGAACCCTCGATGAGCAGTTCTTC
CASSGAGTLDEQFF
>TRBV30|TRBJ2-2|-|-
TGTGCCTGGGGACCATTCAGCGGGGAGCTGTTTTTT
CAWGPFSGELFF
>TRBV6-1|TRBJ2-7|-|-
TGTGCCAGCAGTGAAGCGCTCCAGGGAATAAGGGAGCAGTACTTC
CASSEALQGIREQYF
>TRBV4-2|TRBJ2-1|TRBD2|-
TGTGCCAGCAGCCAAGATCCTAGCGGGAACGAGCAGTTCTTC
CASSQDPSGNEQFF